The 5 T cell receptor beta chains presented below share a single source sample, sequenced in a study of cytomegalovirus exposure and HLA in healthy donors. Use of 60 Vbeta and 13 Jbeta primers characterized the PCR. Measured with immunoSEQ multiplex PCR; TCRdb has only the in-frame clones, and not every one. The data contain 150,000 to 200,000 clones, over 60% of them singletons. Sequenced input: PBMCs. The receptors derive from a female donor in good health and CMV-seronegative.

The rearrangement uses TRBV6-5 and TRBJ1-3; 8 bases match TRBD1. V dropped 6 bases and J dropped 4; count of bases not matched to a gene: 5. The germline gives CDR1 MNHEY, CDR2 SVGAGI. The CDR3 is 14 amino acids. CDR3 nucleotides: TGTGCCAGCAGACTCAGGGGGCGCGGAAACACCATATATTTT. It specifies CASRLRGRGNTIYF.

The chain has TRBV7-8 and TRBJ2-7, with 9 bases lining up with TRBD1. Germline values: CDR1 SGHVS, CDR2 FQNEAQ. The CDR3 is 16 residues long. The trim removed 2 bases at V and 7 bases at J, leaving 12 bases unmatched. The CDR3 nucleotides read TGTGCCAGCAGCTTAAGTTACGGGACAGGGTTATGGGAGCAGTACTTC. Protein sequence: CASSLSYGTGLWEQYF.

The count of this clone is one. The chain is built from TRBV11-3 and TRBJ1-1; TRBD1 might be the D (5 bases). V shed 5 bases and J shed 1 base, with 8 bases lying between them. Germline V gene sequence: CDR1 SGHNT, CDR2 YENEEA. This CDR3 has 13 amino acids. The CDR3 bases are TGTGCCAGCAGCAGACAGACGAACACTGAAGCTTTCTTT. Translating it yields CASSRQTNTEAFF.

The V call is TRBV6-5, the J call TRBJ2-3; D is undetermined. Germline V CDR1 and CDR2: MNHEY, SVGAGI. V shed 8 bases and J shed 3 bases, with 15 bases lying between them. The CDR3 has 14 amino acids. CDR3 loop: CASRFTASTDTQYF. CDR3 sequence (DNA): TGTGCCAGCCGATTTACAGCCAGTACAGATACGCAGTATTTT.

The gene calls are TRBV4-3 and TRBJ2-1, with 10 bases identical to TRBD2. V was pared by 4 bases and J by 7 bases, with 10 bases of the junction left unmatched. Germline-derived CDR1 and CDR2 are LGHNA and YSLEER. CDR3 length: 16 residues. This chain's CDR3 is CASSLSSGGAFNEQFF. For the CDR3, the DNA is TGCGCCAGCAGCCTATCGAGCGGGGGGGCCTTTAATGAGCAGTTCTTC.